In its sample, the clone carrying this T cell receptor (beta chain) was seen a few times. Antigen unknown. There were healthy Caucasian individuals from Russia, aged about 6 to 95, serving as donors. The entry originates in a study of blood T cells in healthy people across ages. The length of the CDR3 is 15 residues. V gave up 2 bases and J gave up 6 bases; unmatched junction bases: 7. CDR1 is MNHNY, CDR2 SVGAGI, per germline (reference sequence). Study observations and caveats: Unsorted PBMC material precluded a definitive naive versus antigen-experienced comparison.

PCR was performed a second time for roughly 7 to 11 cycles using a sample-barcoded 5' primer and a J-beta primer mix. TCRdb re-called the 5' RACE reads through MiXCR, storing one row per CDR3 protein. This sample has about 1,500,000 distinct CDR3 sequences, with about 43% found just once. V and J are TRBV6-6 and TRBJ2-5; 9 nucleotides match TRBD2. This receptor was taken from a woman aged 18-29 years in good health. The sequenced material came from blood. The CDR3 DNA reads as TGTGCCAGCAGTTACGGGGCGGGGGGGCAAAAGACCCAGTACTTC. Encoded protein: CASSYGAGGQKTQYF.